Shown below are 20 T cell receptor beta chains from a single sample sequenced in a study of regulatory T cells in long-lasting Graves disease. As to time point: newly diagnosed GD, antithyroid drugs for less than 3 months. Extracted RNA from PBMCs served as the source of the TCR library. Libraries of TCR beta came from iRepertoire HTBI primers plus Arm-PCR of CDR3 regions. Each CDR3 protein gets one entry after TCRdb re-called the multiplex PCR reads with MiXCR. The table lists 450,000 to 600,000 distinct CDR3 sequences, approximately 15% of them singletons. The same data also went into a second study, on T cells in Graves' hyperthyroidism and ophthalmopathy.

Sequences were derived from peripheral blood mononuclear cells (PBMCs), sampled at new diagnosis, from a patient treated with antithyroid drugs. These receptors were obtained from a man aged 30 to 45 with Graves disease.

This clonotype was counted ten times or more. This chain uses TRBV7-2 with TRBJ2-2; 8 nucleotides line up with TRBD2. The CDR3 extends over 16 amino acids. V dropped 6 bases and J dropped 6; count of bases not matched to a gene: 12. The germline gives CDR1 SGHTA, CDR2 FQGNSA. In DNA form, the CDR3 reads TGTGCCAGCAGGCCGGATATCACCGGGAGGGCCGGGGAGCTGTTTTTT. It yields the protein CASRPDITGRAGELFF.

This chain connects TRBV19 to TRBJ2-7, with 7 bases that match TRBD1. The CDR3 totals 15 residues. V gave up 6 bases and J gave up 0 bases; unmatched junction bases: 8. The germline V gene encodes CDR1 LNHDA and CDR2 SQIVND (reference sequence). DNA for the CDR3: TGTGCCAGTAGCTCGACAGGGTCAAGCTCCTACGAGCAGTACTTC. As protein: CASSSTGSSSYEQYF.

This clonotype was recorded at least ten times. The chain's CDR3 is CSARVHLGGYEQYF. Here the CDR3 DNA reads TGCAGTGCTAGAGTTCATTTGGGGGGGTACGAGCAGTACTTC. The rearrangement joins TRBV20-1 to TRBJ2-7; 7 bases align to TRBD2. V was clipped by 1 base and J by 4 bases; unmatched bases: 7. The length of the CDR3 is 14 residues. Per the germline V gene, CDR1 is DFQATT and CDR2 is SNEGSKA (reference sequence).

In its sample, this clonotype was seen many times. The V call is TRBV7-9, the J call TRBJ2-1, with TRBD2 matching over 11 bases. CDR3 length: 16 amino acids. V lost 2 bases and J lost 10; bases outside the gene matches: 10. CDR1 and CDR2 from the germline V gene are SEHNR and FQNEAQ (reference sequence). CDR3 loop: CASSLSLGSGRGEQFF. The CDR3 bases are TGTGCCAGCAGCTTATCCTTGGGTAGCGGGAGGGGCGAGCAGTTCTTC.

A few counts support this clonotype. This chain connects TRBV7-9 to TRBJ2-2, with no clear D. The CDR3 is 14 residues long. The germline CDR1 and CDR2 sequences are SEHNR and FQNEAQ (reference sequence). V was cut by 5 bases and J by 7 bases, with 14 bases left in between. CDR3 region: CASSVGISIGELFF. CDR3 sequence (DNA): TGTGCCAGCAGCGTAGGGATTTCCATCGGGGAGCTGTTTTTT.

The rearrangement joins TRBV15 to TRBJ1-5; D is uncertain. There are 13 residues in the CDR3. V was pared by 0 bases and J by 3 bases, with 3 bases between. The V gene's germline CDR1 is LNHNV and CDR2 YYDKDF (reference sequence). The DNA for the CDR3 is TGTGCCACCAGCAGAGAATACAATCAGCCCCAGCATTTT. It yields the protein CATSREYNQPQHF.

About this clonotype itself: Being one base from a much bigger clone, this may be a read error. This chain links TRBV7-2 with TRBJ2-4; maybe TRBD2 (7 bases). CDR1 is SGHTA, CDR2 FQGNSA, per germline. The CDR3 runs to 14 residues. V was pared by 3 bases and J by 13 bases, with 19 bases between. Here the CDR3 DNA reads TGTGCCAGCAGCTTTGGCGGTCCGGGGGGCAAGCAGTACTTC. Residues: CASSFGGPGGKQYF.

This clonotype was seen many times. One end of the junction varies from germline; a read error may be responsible. This chain links TRBV5-1 with TRBJ2-4, with TRBD2 matching over 9 bases. The CDR3 consists of 15 residues. Germline CDR1 and CDR2: SGHRS and YFSETQ. The DNA of the CDR3 is TGTGCCAGCAGCTTGGATAGCGGGAGTTCAAACATTCAGTACTTC. Amino acid sequence: CASSLDSGSSNIQYF. Full variable domain (outside the CDR3, taken from reference TRBV5-1 and TRBJ2-4): KAGVTQTPRYLIKTRGQQVTLSCSPISGHRSVSWYQQTPGQGLQFLFEYFSETQRNKGNFPGRFSGRQFSNSRSEMNVSTLELGDSALYLCASSLDSGSSNIQYFGAGTRLSVL.

This clonotype was seen at least ten times. This sequence joins TRBV29-1 and TRBJ2-5; D may correspond to TRBD1 or TRBD2 (5 bases each). Germline V CDR1 and CDR2: SQVTM, ANQGSEA. The CDR3 loop spans 13 amino acids. The V and J ends lost 3 bases and 7 bases respectively, with 15 bases between them. Here the CDR3 DNA reads TGCAGCGTTGACCGGGACGGCACTTTGACCCAGTACTTC. It translates to CSVDRDGTLTQYF.

V usage is TRBV12-3 or TRBV12-4 and J usage is TRBJ2-7; perhaps TRBD2 as D (6 bases). The germline V and J ends were trimmed by 6 bases and 2 bases, with 14 bases remaining between them. The CDR3 sequence is 14 residues long. The DNA for the CDR3 is TGTGCCAGCAGCCGGGTGGGCGGGGCCTACGAGCAGTACTTC. It translates to CASSRVGGAYEQYF.

This clonotype came up a few times. The rearrangement joins TRBV6-5 to TRBJ1-1; the D gene is possibly TRBD1 (5 bases). The CDR3 is made up of 11 amino acids. The germline CDR1 and CDR2 sequences are MNHEY and SVGAGI. Trimming removed 0 bases at V and 12 bases at J, with 8 bases between. The chain's CDR3 is CASSYSGGTFF. CDR3 DNA sequence: TGTGCCAGCAGTTACTCGGGGGGAACTTTCTTT.

The table lists this clonotype with many counts. The chain employs TRBV7-2 and TRBJ2-3, with D maybe TRBD2 (6 bases). With 5 bases removed from V and 5 bases from J, the gap between germline ends came to 14 bases. The CDR3 spans 14 residues. Germline V gene data show CDR1 as SGHTA and CDR2 as FQGNSA. The CDR3 spells CASSLVGGVDTQYF. The CDR3 coding sequence is TGTGCCAGCAGCCTCGTGGGGGGAGTAGATACGCAGTATTTT.

This clonotype was observed many times. The chain uses TRBV9 and TRBJ2-2; D is tentatively TRBD1 or TRBD2 (5 bases each). CDR1 and CDR2 (germline): SGDLS, YYNGEE. V was clipped by 4 bases and J by 7 bases, with 17 bases between them. This CDR3 has 15 amino acids. CDR3 nucleotides: TGTGCCAGCAGCACCACACGAACTGGGGGCGGGGAGCTGTTTTTT. Translation gives CASSTTRTGGGELFF.

The table lists this clonotype with many counts. The chain combines TRBV6-1 with TRBJ2-3; 15 positions agree with TRBD2. Germline assignment: CDR1 MNHNS and CDR2 SASEGT. J was trimmed by 6 bases and V by 7 bases; bases with no gene match: 8. This CDR3 comprises 16 residues. The CDR3 region is CASKKGLAGGYDTQYF. DNA of the CDR3: TGTGCCAGCAAAAAGGGACTAGCGGGAGGTTATGATACGCAGTATTTT.

This clonotype was observed many times. This chain joins TRBV11-1 and TRBJ2-1; the match to TRBD2 covers 12 bases. V was pared by 5 bases and J by 10 bases, with 15 bases of the junction left unmatched. The germline CDR1 and CDR2 sequences are SGHAT and FQDESV (reference sequence). This CDR3 has 17 residues. CDR3 nucleotide sequence: TGTGCCAGCAGCCCGAGGCCTAGCGGGAGGGTCGAGGACGAGCAGTTCTTC. This codes for CASSPRPSGRVEDEQFF.

This clonotype was found many times. The V call is TRBV7-9, the J call TRBJ2-1, with TRBD2 matching 7 bases. J was trimmed by 7 bases and V by 3 bases; bases with no gene match: 6. The CDR3 contains 14 residues. The V gene's germline CDR1 is SEHNR and CDR2 FQNEAQ (reference sequence). CDR3 sequence: CASSFRWEGNEQFF. CDR3 bases: TGTGCCAGCAGCTTCCGTTGGGAGGGGAATGAGCAGTTCTTC. Together with reference TRBV7-9 and TRBJ2-1, the CDR3 gives the full variable domain: DTGVSQNPRHKITKRGQNVTFRCDPISEHNRLYWYRQTLGQGPEFLTYFQNEAQLEKSRLLSDRFSAERPKGSFSTLEIQRTEQGDSAMYLCASSFRWEGNEQFFGPGTRLTVL.

In the case of this clonotype: A read error may explain this, as a much larger clone is one base away. The chain is built from TRBV30 and TRBJ2-2, with D perhaps TRBD2 (5 bases). The CDR3 is 13 amino acids. CDR1 and CDR2 from the germline V gene are GTSNPN and SVGIG (reference sequence). Here the CDR3 DNA reads TGTGCCTGGACCATGATGGGCACCGGGGAGCTGCTTTTT. It yields the protein CAWTMMGTGELLF.

This clonotype was seen repeatedly, ten times or more. The J gene is TRBJ2-4, the V gene TRBV12-3 or TRBV12-4; 7 nucleotides match TRBD2. Trimming cost V 3 bases and J 3 bases; bases outside gene matches: 8. This CDR3 has 16 residues. In DNA, the CDR3 is TGTGCCAGCAGTTTTATTGGGGGGGGGGTCAAAAACATTCAGTACTTC. The encoded protein is CASSFIGGGVKNIQYF.

This chain links TRBV9 with TRBJ2-7; 7 bases line up with TRBD1. The CDR3 covers 16 residues. V shed 0 bases, J shed 2 bases, and the junction held 8 bases outside the gene matches. Germline V gene data show CDR1 as SGDLS and CDR2 as YYNGEE. CDR3 nucleotides: TGTGCCAGCAGCGTAGGGGGACAGTTGGGTACCTACGAGCAGTACTTC. It yields the protein CASSVGGQLGTYEQYF.

This clonotype was seen at least ten times. The chain employs TRBV19 and TRBJ2-7; 7 nucleotides align to TRBD1. The CDR3 totals 15 residues. The V segment lost 7 bases and the J segment 4 bases; nucleotides outside the gene matches: 13. The germline gives CDR1 LNHDA, CDR2 SQIVND (reference sequence). CDR3: CASMAHGTAAYEQYF. The CDR3 bases are TGTGCCAGTATGGCCCATGGGACAGCAGCATACGAGCAGTACTTC.